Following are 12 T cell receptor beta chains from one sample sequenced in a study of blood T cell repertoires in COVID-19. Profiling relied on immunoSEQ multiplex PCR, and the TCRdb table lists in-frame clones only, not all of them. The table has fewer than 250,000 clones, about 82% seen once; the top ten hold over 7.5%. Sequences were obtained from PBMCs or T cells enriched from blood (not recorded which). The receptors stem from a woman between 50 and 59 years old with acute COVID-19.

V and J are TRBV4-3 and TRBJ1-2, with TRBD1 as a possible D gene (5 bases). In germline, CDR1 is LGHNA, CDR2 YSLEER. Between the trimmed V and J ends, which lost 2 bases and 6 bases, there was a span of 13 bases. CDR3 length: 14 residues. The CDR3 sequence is CASSQKGRGDGYTF. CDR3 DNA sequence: TGCGCCAGCAGCCAAAAAGGGCGGGGGGATGGCTACACCTTC.

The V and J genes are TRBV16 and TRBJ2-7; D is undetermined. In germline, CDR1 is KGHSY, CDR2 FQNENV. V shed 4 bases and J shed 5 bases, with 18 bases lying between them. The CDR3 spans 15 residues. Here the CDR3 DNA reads TGTGCCAGCAGCCCGAAGGTTTGGAGTGGTCACGAGCAGTACTTC. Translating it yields CASSPKVWSGHEQYF.

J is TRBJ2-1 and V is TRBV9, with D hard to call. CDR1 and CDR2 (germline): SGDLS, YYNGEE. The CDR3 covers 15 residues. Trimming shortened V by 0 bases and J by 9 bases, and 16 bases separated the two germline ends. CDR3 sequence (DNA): TGTGCCAGCAGCGTAGGGCTCGTCAAACCGGGTGAGCAGTTCTTC. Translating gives CASSVGLVKPGEQFF. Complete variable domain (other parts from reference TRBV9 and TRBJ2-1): DSGVTQTPKHLITATGQRVTLRCSPRSGDLSVYWYQQSLDQGLQFLIQYYNGEERAKGNILERFSAQQFPDLHSELNLSSLELGDSALYFCASSVGLVKPGEQFFGPGTRLTVL.

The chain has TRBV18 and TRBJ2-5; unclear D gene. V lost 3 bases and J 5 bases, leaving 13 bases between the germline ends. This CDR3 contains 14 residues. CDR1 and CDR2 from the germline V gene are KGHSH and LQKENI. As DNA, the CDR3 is TGTGCCAGCTCACCTCTGAGCGTCTTGGAGACCCAGTACTTC. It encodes CASSPLSVLETQYF. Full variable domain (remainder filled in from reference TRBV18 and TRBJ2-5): NAGVMQNPRHLVRRRGQEARLRCSPMKGHSHVYWYRQLPEEGLKFMVYLQKENIIDESGMPKERFSAEFPKEGPSILRIQQVVRGDSAAYFCASSPLSVLETQYFGPGTRLLVL.

CDR3 protein: CASSVGLSGEKLFF. The CDR3, as DNA: TGTGCCAGCAGCGTTGGGCTATCGGGGGAAAAACTGTTTTTT. The chain recombines TRBV7-2 with TRBJ1-4; D is ambiguous. CDR1 is SGHTA and CDR2 is FQGNSA in the germline V gene. Deletions cut 5 bases from V and 8 bases from J, with 15 bases between. This CDR3 contains 14 residues.

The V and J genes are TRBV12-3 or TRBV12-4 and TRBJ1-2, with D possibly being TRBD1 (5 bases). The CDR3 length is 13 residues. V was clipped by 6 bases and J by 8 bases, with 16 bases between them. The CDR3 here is CASRRDYRGGYTF. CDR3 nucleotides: TGTGCCAGCAGGAGGGACTATCGCGGGGGCTACACCTTC.

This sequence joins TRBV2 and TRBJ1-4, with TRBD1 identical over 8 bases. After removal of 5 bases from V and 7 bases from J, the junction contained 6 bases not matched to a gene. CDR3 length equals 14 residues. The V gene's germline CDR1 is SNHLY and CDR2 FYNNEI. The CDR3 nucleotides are TGTGCCAGCAGTTTCGACAGGGGTGTTGAAAAACTGTTTTTT. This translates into CASSFDRGVEKLFF.

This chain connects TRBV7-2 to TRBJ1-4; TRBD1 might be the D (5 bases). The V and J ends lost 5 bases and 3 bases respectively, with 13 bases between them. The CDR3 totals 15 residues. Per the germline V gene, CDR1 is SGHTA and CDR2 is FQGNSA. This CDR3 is CASSASGTANEKLFF. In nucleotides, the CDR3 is TGTGCCAGCAGCGCCTCCGGGACTGCTAATGAAAAACTGTTTTTT.

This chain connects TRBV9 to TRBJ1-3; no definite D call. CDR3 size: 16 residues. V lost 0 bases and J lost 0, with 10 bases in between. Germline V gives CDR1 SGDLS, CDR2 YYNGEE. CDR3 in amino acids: CASSVASPSSGNTIYF. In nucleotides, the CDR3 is TGTGCCAGCAGCGTAGCTTCGCCCAGCTCTGGAAACACCATATATTTT. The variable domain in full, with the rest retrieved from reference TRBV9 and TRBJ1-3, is DSGVTQTPKHLITATGQRVTLRCSPRSGDLSVYWYQQSLDQGLQFLIQYYNGEERAKGNILERFSAQQFPDLHSELNLSSLELGDSALYFCASSVASPSSGNTIYFGEGSWLTVV.

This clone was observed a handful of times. The CDR3 nucleotides read TGTGCCAGCAGTCTGCGGGGACAGGGGGCAAACACCGGGGAGCTGTTTTTT. As protein: CASSLRGQGANTGELFF. This chain connects TRBV6-6 to TRBJ2-2; 12 nucleotides line up with TRBD1. This CDR3 has 17 amino acids. Germline V gene sequence: CDR1 MNHNY, CDR2 SVGAGI (reference sequence). V was pared by 5 bases and J by 2 bases, with 6 bases of the junction left unmatched.

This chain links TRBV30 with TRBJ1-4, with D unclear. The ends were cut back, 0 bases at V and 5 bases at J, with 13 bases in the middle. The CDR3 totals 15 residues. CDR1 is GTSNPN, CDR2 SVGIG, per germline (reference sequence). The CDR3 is CAWSVLGFGNEKLFF. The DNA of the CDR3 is TGTGCCTGGAGTGTACTAGGGTTCGGGAATGAAAAACTGTTTTTT.

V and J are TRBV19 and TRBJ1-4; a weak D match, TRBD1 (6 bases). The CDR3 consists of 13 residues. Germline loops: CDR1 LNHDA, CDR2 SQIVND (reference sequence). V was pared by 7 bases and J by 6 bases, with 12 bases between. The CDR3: CASKRRGYEKLFF. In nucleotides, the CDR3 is TGTGCCAGTAAACGCAGGGGTTATGAAAAACTGTTTTTT.